The 5 T cell receptor beta chains listed next were all sequenced from one sample in a study of blood T cell repertoires in COVID-19. Libraries were prepared by immunoSEQ multiplex PCR; TCRdb keeps only in-frame clonotypes and omits some of them. The sample comprises 200,000 to 250,000 clones, roughly 84% of which are singletons, and about 3.8% rests with the top ten. Sequencing was done on a sample of peripheral blood. Receptors were obtained from a woman older than 75 with acute or convalescent COVID-19.

The rearrangement joins TRBV19 to TRBJ1-1, with 7 bases that match TRBD1. Germline V lookup: CDR1 LNHDA, CDR2 SQIVND (reference sequence). This CDR3 has 16 residues. V dropped 5 bases and J dropped 2; count of bases not matched to a gene: 11. CDR3 amino acids: CASSHEQGTFNTEAFF. DNA for the CDR3: TGTGCCAGTAGTCACGAACAGGGGACCTTTAACACTGAAGCTTTCTTT.

V usage is TRBV7-3 and J usage is TRBJ2-3; TRBD1 might be the D (6 bases). V dropped 5 bases and J dropped 10 bases, with 13 bases sitting between them. Per germline, CDR1 SGHTA and CDR2 FQGTGA. The CDR3 has 12 amino acids. This CDR3 is CASSLLGAAQYF. As DNA, the CDR3 is TGTGCCAGCAGCCTGTTGGGGGCAGCGCAGTATTTT. Using reference TRBV7-3 and TRBJ2-3 for the parts outside the CDR3, the full variable domain is GAGVSQTPSNKVTEKGKYVELRCDPISGHTALYWYRQSLGQGPEFLIYFQGTGAADDSGLPNDRFFAVRPEGSVSTLKIQRTERGDSAVYLCASSLLGAAQYFGPGTRLTVL.

The chain joins TRBV14 to TRBJ1-4; no definite D call. V was trimmed by 5 bases and J by 0 bases, leaving 10 bases between them. The CDR3 totals 15 residues. Germline-derived CDR1 and CDR2 are SGHDN and FVKESK. The CDR3 region is CASSMTRSTNEKLFF. CDR3 nucleotides: TGTGCCAGCAGCATGACTCGATCAACTAATGAAAAACTGTTTTTT. Drawing the rest from reference TRBV14 and TRBJ1-4, the complete variable domain is EAGVTQFPSHSVIEKGQTVTLRCDPISGHDNLYWYRRVMGKEIKFLLHFVKESKQDESGMPNNRFLAERTGGTYSTLKVQPAELEDSGVYFCASSMTRSTNEKLFFGSGTQLSVL.

This rearrangement joins TRBV5-1 to TRBJ1-3; D is undetermined. Germline CDR1 SGHRS, CDR2 YFSETQ. CDR3 size: 14 residues. The germline V and J ends were trimmed by 6 bases and 0 bases, with 10 bases remaining between them. The CDR3 sequence: CASTAADSGNTIYF. The DNA of the CDR3 is TGCGCCAGCACGGCGGCCGACTCTGGAAACACCATATATTTT.

The V call is TRBV2, the J call TRBJ1-1, with D unclear. Trimming cost V 3 bases and J 6 bases, with 14 bases left between them. Looked up from germline, CDR1 is SNHLY and CDR2 is FYNNEI. This CDR3 is 14 amino acids long. The CDR3 nucleotides are TGTGCCAGCAGTGACGGATCCGGGTGGGCTGAAGCTTTCTTT. This codes for CASSDGSGWAEAFF.